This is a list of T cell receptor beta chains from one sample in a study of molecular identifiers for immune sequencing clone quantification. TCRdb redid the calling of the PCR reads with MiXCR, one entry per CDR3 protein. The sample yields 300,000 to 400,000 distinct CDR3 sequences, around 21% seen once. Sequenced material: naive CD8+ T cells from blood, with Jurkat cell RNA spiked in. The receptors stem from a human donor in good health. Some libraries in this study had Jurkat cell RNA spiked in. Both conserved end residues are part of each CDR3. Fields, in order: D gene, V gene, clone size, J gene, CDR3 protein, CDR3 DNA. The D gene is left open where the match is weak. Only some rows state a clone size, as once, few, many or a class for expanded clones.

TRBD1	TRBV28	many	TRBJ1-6	CASSIWDSFNSPLHF	TGTGCCAGCAGTATATGGGACAGTTTTAATTCACCCCTCCACTTT
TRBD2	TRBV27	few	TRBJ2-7	CASSSGLALYEQYF	TGTGCCAGCAGTTCGGGACTAGCGCTCTACGAGCAGTACTTC
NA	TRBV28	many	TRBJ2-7	CASRQNDNSYEQYF	TGTGCCAGCAGGCAAAATGACAACTCCTACGAGCAGTACTTC
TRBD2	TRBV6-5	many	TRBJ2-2	CASSATSGRVRTGELFF	TGTGCCAGCAGTGCGACTAGCGGGAGGGTGAGGACCGGGGAGCTGTTTTTT
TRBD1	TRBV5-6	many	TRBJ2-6	CASSAGQGYSGANVLTF	TGTGCCAGCAGCGCGGGACAGGGATACTCTGGGGCCAACGTCCTGACTTTC
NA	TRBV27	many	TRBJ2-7	CASRYSGAFYEQYF	TGTGCCAGCAGATACTCCGGGGCATTCTACGAGCAGTACTTC
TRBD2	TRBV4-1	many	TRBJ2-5	CASSQILAGQETQYF	TGCGCCAGCAGCCAGATACTAGCGGGTCAAGAGACCCAGTACTTC
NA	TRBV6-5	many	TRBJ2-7	CASSSQGYLRGEYF	TGTGCCAGCAGTTCACAGGGATATCTTCGAGGGGAGTACTTC
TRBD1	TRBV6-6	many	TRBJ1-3	CASSHRQGLAGNTIYF	TGTGCCAGCAGCCACCGACAGGGGCTGGCTGGAAACACCATATATTTT
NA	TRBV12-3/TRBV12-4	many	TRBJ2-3	CASSFWGASTDTQYF	TGTGCCAGCAGTTTTTGGGGAGCTAGCACAGATACGCAGTATTTT
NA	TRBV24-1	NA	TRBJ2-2	CATSDTNTGELFF	TGTGCCACCAGTGACACGAACACCGGGGAGCTGTTTTTT
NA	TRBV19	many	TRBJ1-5	CASSIVTRGLGQPQHF	TGTGCCAGTAGTATAGTTACAAGGGGTTTGGGACAGCCCCAGCATTTT
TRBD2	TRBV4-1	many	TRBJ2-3	CASSQVTGGPYGTDTQYF	TGCGCCAGCAGCCAAGTTACGGGAGGGCCTTACGGCACAGATACGCAGTATTTT
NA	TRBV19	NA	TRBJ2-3	CASRLQGIVPDTQYF	TGTGCCAGTCGACTTCAGGGTATCGTGCCGGATACGCAGTATTTT
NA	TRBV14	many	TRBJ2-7	CASSHPEGGYYEQYF	TGTGCCAGCAGCCACCCGGAGGGGGGTTACTACGAGCAGTACTTC
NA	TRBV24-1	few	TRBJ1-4	CATASRRDGGLFQTNEKLFF	TGTGCCACTGCAAGTCGGCGGGACGGGGGATTGTTCCAAACTAATGAAAAACTGTTTTTT
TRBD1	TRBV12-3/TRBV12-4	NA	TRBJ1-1	CASTATGGTEAFF	TGTGCCAGCACCGCCACAGGGGGCACTGAAGCTTTCTTT
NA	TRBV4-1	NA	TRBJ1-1	CASSQGRPGYEAFF	TGCGCCAGCAGCCAAGGACGTCCGGGGTATGAAGCTTTCTTT
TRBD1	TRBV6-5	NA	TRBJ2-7	CASSYSTPGQGGEQYF	TGTGCCAGCAGTTACTCGACCCCCGGACAGGGCGGCGAGCAGTACTTC
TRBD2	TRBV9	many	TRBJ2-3	CASSERLADTDTQYF	TGTGCCAGCAGCGAAAGACTAGCTGACACAGATACGCAGTATTTT
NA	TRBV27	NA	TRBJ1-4	CASSPLLNEKLFF	TGTGCCAGCAGTCCTCTGTTGAATGAAAAACTGTTTTTT
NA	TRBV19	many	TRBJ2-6	CASSSGGRSGANVLTF	TGTGCCAGTAGTTCCGGGGGACGGTCTGGGGCCAACGTCCTGACTTTC
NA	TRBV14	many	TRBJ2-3	CASSPTRGSSTDTQYF	TGTGCCAGCAGCCCGACGAGGGGTTCTAGCACAGATACGCAGTATTTT
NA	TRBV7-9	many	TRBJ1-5	CASSRSNQPQHF	TGTGCCAGCAGCCGCAGCAATCAGCCCCAGCATTTT
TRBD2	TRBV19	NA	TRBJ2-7	CASGAGLAGGHYERYF	TGTGCCAGTGGTGCCGGACTAGCGGGAGGGCACTACGAGCGGTACTTC
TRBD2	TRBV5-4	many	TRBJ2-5	CASSLDLAGLTETQYF	TGTGCCAGCAGCTTGGACTTAGCGGGGTTGACCGAGACCCAGTACTTC
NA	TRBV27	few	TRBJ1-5	CASSLFGPGRPQHF	TGTGCCAGCAGTTTATTTGGCCCGGGGAGGCCCCAGCATTTT
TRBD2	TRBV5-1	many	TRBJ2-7	CASSPGTNSYEQYF	TGCGCCAGCAGCCCCGGGACTAACTCCTACGAGCAGTACTTC
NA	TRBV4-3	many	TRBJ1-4	CASSQDRGPSTEKLFF	TGCGCCAGCAGCCAAGACAGGGGCCCCTCAACTGAAAAACTGTTTTTT
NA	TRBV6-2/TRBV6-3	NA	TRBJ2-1	CASSYRGRAYNEQFF	TGTGCCAGCAGTTACCGGGGGCGGGCCTACAATGAGCAGTTCTTC
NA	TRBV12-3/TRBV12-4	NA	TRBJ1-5	CASSPQGPSSNQPQHF	TGTGCCAGCAGTCCACAGGGTCCAAGTAGCAATCAGCCCCAGCATTTT
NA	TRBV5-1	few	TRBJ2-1	CASSLDARVADEQFF	TGCGCCAGCAGCTTGGATGCCAGGGTAGCTGATGAGCAGTTCTTC
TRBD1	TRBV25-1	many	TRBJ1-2	CASADVRDSFLANYGYTF	TGTGCCAGCGCCGACGTGAGGGACAGCTTCCTAGCTAACTATGGCTACACCTTC
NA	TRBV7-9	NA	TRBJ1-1	CAGSLGGVTEAFF	TGTGCCGGCAGCTTAGGGGGGGTCACTGAAGCTTTCTTT
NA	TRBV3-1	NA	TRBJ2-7	CASSQLGPSDVQYF	TGTGCCAGCAGCCAATTAGGCCCCTCAGACGTGCAGTACTTC
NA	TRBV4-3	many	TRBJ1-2	CASSQDPEGRGSPYGYTF	TGCGCCAGCAGCCAAGATCCTGAGGGCAGGGGATCCCCCTATGGCTACACCTTC
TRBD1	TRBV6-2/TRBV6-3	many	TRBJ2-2	CASFYPGTGAVTGELFF	TGTGCCAGCTTCTATCCAGGGACAGGGGCGGTCACCGGGGAGCTGTTTTTT
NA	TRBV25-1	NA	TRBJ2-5	CASSEYIGAQETRYF	TGTGCCAGCAGTGAATACATAGGGGCCCAAGAGACCCGGTACTTC
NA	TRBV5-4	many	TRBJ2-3	CASSPPGPTVSDTQYF	TGTGCCAGCAGCCCACCGGGCCCAACCGTATCAGATACGCAGTATTTT
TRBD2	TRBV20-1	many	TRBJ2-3	CSARDLAVVTDTQYF	TGCAGTGCTAGAGATCTAGCGGTAGTCACAGATACGCAGTATTTT
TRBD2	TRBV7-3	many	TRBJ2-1	CASSQLAPGGIDNEQFF	TGTGCCAGCAGCCAACTAGCTCCGGGAGGGATAGACAATGAGCAGTTCTTC